The rows below give T cell receptor beta chains drawn from one sample of a study of T cell responses to AZD1222 COVID-19 vaccine. The data were produced by immunoSEQ multiplex PCR, yet TCRdb's version contains in-frame clones alone and is incomplete. The sample consists of about 110,000 clones, 90% of them appearing once. The source was peripheral blood, collected 28 days after the second AZD1222 dose. The receptors stem from an adult who received the AZD1222 COVID-19 vaccine. The CDR3 runs from the conserved cysteine through the conserved F or W. The D gene is left open where the match is weak. Size values are once, few and many counts, or a class for expanded clones, and some rows have none.

>15|TRBD1|-|TRBJ1-3|TRBV14
TGTGCCAGCAGCCGCGTCGTAGGTGACAGGGGAACCATATATTTT
CASSRVVGDRGTIYF
>16|-|-|TRBJ2-2|TRBV4-1
TGCGCCAGCAGCCTGACAGCCCCGGTCTCTTCCGGGGAGCTGTTTTTT
CASSLTAPVSSGELFF
>15|-|-|TRBJ1-2|TRBV9
TGTGCCAGCAGCGAGTCCCTGGGCCGGAACTATGGCTACACCTTC
CASSESLGRNYGYTF
>15|TRBD2|once|TRBJ2-5|TRBV19
TGTGCCAGTAGTGATCAGCGGGGGTTGGGAGAGACCCAGTACTTC
CASSDQRGLGETQYF
>12|-|-|TRBJ2-2|TRBV19
TGTGCCACCCTCCGGGCGCCCGGGGAGCTGTTTTTT
CATLRAPGELFF
>13|TRBD1|-|TRBJ2-7|TRBV18
TGTGCCAGCTCACAAGGACAGGCCTACGAGCAGTACTTC
CASSQGQAYEQYF
>13|-|-|TRBJ2-7|TRBV5-1
TGCGCCAGCAGCTTGTTGAGCTCCTACGAGCAGTACTTC
CASSLLSSYEQYF
>12|-|-|TRBJ1-4|TRBV19
TGTGCCAGTAGAGACCCGGAGACCAAGCTGTTTTTT
CASRDPETKLFF
>15|-|-|TRBJ2-7|TRBV4-1
TGCGCCAGCAGCCAAGATTCTGTCCCCGGCAGGGGGCAGTACTTC
CASSQDSVPGRGQYF
>15|-|-|TRBJ1-4|TRBV7-2
TGTGCCAGCAGCCCCTTAGTCTCAACTAATGAAAAACTGTTTTTT
CASSPLVSTNEKLFF
>16|TRBD2|-|TRBJ2-3|TRBV4-1
TGCGCCAGCAGCCTCCCTAGCGGAAAGATCGGGGATACGCAGTATTTT
CASSLPSGKIGDTQYF
>15|TRBD1|-|TRBJ2-7|TRBV7-2
TGTGCCAGCAGCCCACCGGGGACAGCAATCTACGAGCAGTACTTC
CASSPPGTAIYEQYF
>12|-|-|TRBJ2-3|TRBV5-6
TGTGCCAGCAGAAAGTCCGGGAATACGCAGTATTTT
CASRKSGNTQYF
>15|-|once|TRBJ2-5|TRBV9
TGTGCCAGCAGCGTAGTTGGGGAAATGAAAGAGACCCAGTACTTC
CASSVVGEMKETQYF
>17|-|-|TRBJ1-2|TRBV20-1
TGCAGTGCTAGTCTCCGTGGGGTCCGGGGCCGAGGAGGAGGCTACACCTTC
CSASLRGVRGRGGGYTF
>13|-|-|TRBJ2-7|TRBV12-3/TRBV12-4
TGTGCCAGCAGTTCGGGATTATCCTACGAGCAGTACTTC
CASSSGLSYEQYF
>15|-|-|TRBJ2-5|TRBV19
TGTGCCAGTAGGGGGACTGCCGGGGGTGAGGAGACCCAGTACTTC
CASRGTAGGEETQYF
>12|-|-|TRBJ1-2|TRBV12-3/TRBV12-4
TGTGCCAGCAGTTTACACAGGGATGGCTACACCTTC
CASSLHRDGYTF
>15|TRBD1|-|TRBJ2-1|TRBV7-9
TGTGCCAGCAGCCTAGCCACAGGGGGACGCAATGAGCAGTTCTTC
CASSLATGGRNEQFF
>13|-|once|TRBJ2-3|TRBV3-1/TRBV3-2
TGTGCCAGCAGCCCGTCCTACACAGATACGCAGTATTTT
CASSPSYTDTQYF
>19|-|once|TRBJ1-6|TRBV6-4
TGTGCCAGCAGTGACTCGGGCATTCGGGACATCTCCTATAATTCACCCCTCCACTTT
CASSDSGIRDISYNSPLHF
>15|TRBD1|-|TRBJ1-5|TRBV13
TGTGCCAGCAGCTTGACAGGGGCGGGCAATCAGCCCCAGCATTTT
CASSLTGAGNQPQHF